This passage covers 9 T cell receptor beta chains from one sample sequenced in a study of T cell changes during pregnancy in multiple sclerosis. Data came from immunoSEQ multiplex PCR; TCRdb stores just in-frame clones and leaves some out. The sample holds approximately 34,000 clones, 92% seen once. The material sequenced was CD4+ T cells from peripheral blood mononuclear cells, taken after pregnancy. These receptors all stem from a female donor with multiple sclerosis, enrolled in a pregnancy study.

The chain uses TRBV7-2 and TRBJ2-7; the D gene is possibly TRBD2 (5 bases). The CDR3 is 12 residues long. The V and J ends lost 1 base and 6 bases respectively, with 7 bases between them. CDR1 and CDR2 from the germline V gene are SGHTA and FQGNSA. CDR3 coding DNA: TGTGCCAGCAGCTTAGATAGCGCCGAGCAGTACTTC. Translating gives CASSLDSAEQYF.

The V gene is TRBV6-5, the J gene TRBJ2-1; 11 bases are a match to TRBD2. Trimming cost V 6 bases and J 10 bases; bases outside gene matches: 8. Germline CDR1 reads MNHEY; CDR2 reads SVGAGI. The CDR3 runs 14 residues. CDR3 region: CASSLAGGVGEQFF. Written as DNA, the CDR3 is TGTGCCAGCAGCTTAGCGGGGGGGGTTGGAGAGCAGTTCTTC.

The chain joins TRBV29-1 to TRBJ1-2; TRBD1 agrees at 7 bases. Per germline, CDR1 SQVTM and CDR2 ANQGSEA. CDR3 length equals 15 residues. With 6 bases clipped from V and 6 bases from J, the junction kept 16 bases outside the gene matches. CDR3 protein: CSVERIFTGEDGYTF. DNA for the CDR3: TGCAGCGTGGAAAGAATTTTCACAGGGGAAGATGGCTACACCTTC.

This sequence joins TRBV28 and TRBJ1-1; 10 bases are a match to TRBD1. CDR3 length: 14 residues. Looked up from germline, CDR1 is MDHEN and CDR2 is SYDVKM. The trim removed 5 bases at V and 3 bases at J, leaving 3 bases unmatched. CDR3 nucleotide sequence: TGTGCCAGCAGTCTGACAGGGGGCCACACTGAAGCTTTCTTT. Translated, it gives CASSLTGGHTEAFF.

The chain links TRBV6-5 to TRBJ2-7; TRBD2 matches 8 bases. The CDR3 consists of 16 residues. Germline-derived CDR1 and CDR2 are MNHEY and SVGAGI. The J segment lost 0 bases and the V segment lost 0 bases, leaving 4 bases of the junction unmatched. CDR3 residues: CASSYSVTSGSYEQYF. The CDR3 coding sequence is TGTGCCAGCAGTTACTCGGTAACTAGCGGCTCCTACGAGCAGTACTTC.

This chain uses TRBV5-5 with TRBJ1-6, with 9 bases identical to TRBD1. Germline CDR1 and CDR2: SGHKS and YYEKEE (reference sequence). The CDR3 spans 15 residues. The V and J ends lost 5 bases and 2 bases, in that order; junction bases with no gene match: 2. The CDR3 DNA is TGTGCCAGCAGGACAGGGGGTACCTATAATTCACCCCTCCACTTT. Protein: CASRTGGTYNSPLHF.

The genes are TRBV6-5 and TRBJ1-1, with D unclear. The CDR3 extends over 15 amino acids. Germline loops: CDR1 MNHEY, CDR2 SVGAGI. Deletions cut 0 bases from V and 1 base from J, with 9 bases between. CDR3 sequence reads: CASSYSEQKNTEAFF. In nucleotides, the CDR3 is TGTGCCAGCAGTTACTCCGAACAAAAGAACACTGAAGCTTTCTTT.

This clone is a singleton in its sample. The chain joins TRBV18 to TRBJ2-7, with 8 bases lining up with TRBD1. This CDR3 has 14 residues. Trimming took 4 bases from V and 5 from J; bases not matched to a gene: 7. Germline V CDR1 and CDR2: KGHSH, LQKENI. DNA of the CDR3: TGTGCCAGCTCACTCTCCGGGACAGGAAACGAGCAGTACTTC. It specifies CASSLSGTGNEQYF.

The V call is TRBV13, the J call TRBJ2-7; 8 bases align to TRBD1. V dropped 9 bases and J dropped 2; count of bases not matched to a gene: 9. CDR1 and CDR2 (germline): PRHDT, FYEKMQ (reference sequence). The CDR3 has 14 amino acids. Here the CDR3 DNA reads TGTGCCAGTCGAAAGGGACAGGCGACCTACGAGCAGTACTTC. Protein sequence: CASRKGQATYEQYF.